The entry below describes one TCR beta chain. Its cognate antigen is unknown. These data are taken from a study of shared clonotypes between healthy human individuals. Looking at the study overall: A few men and two women, aged 18 to 49, were donors.

Together with CD45RO+ cells, CCR7-negative CD45RA+ TemRA cells were included in CD8 memory. Genomic DNA (from each subset) was split evenly across several immunoSEQ plates. Data came from immunoSEQ multiplex PCR; TCRdb stores just in-frame clones and leaves some out. The sample lists about 690,000 clones; about 92% were seen once. The CDR3 is 14 residues long. CDR1 and CDR2 (germline): SGHDT, YYEEEE. The V gene end was trimmed by 6 bases and the J gene end by 3 bases; junction bases not matched to a gene: 5. Study findings and constraints: The study found roughly 5.3% of naive CD4 clonotypes shared across four donors.

V and J are TRBV5-6 and TRBJ2-3; 9 bases are shared with TRBD1. This receptor was taken from a man aged 18 to 30 in good health. Some clones in this sample may be carry-over from other donors' samples. The sequencing sample was made of memory CD8+ T cells from PBMCs. Subset reported: CD45RO+ cells pooled with CCR7-negative TemRA cells. CDR3 sequence: CASTWGTGTDTQYF. The CDR3 DNA is TGTGCCAGCACCTGGGGGACAGGGACAGATACGCAGTATTTT.